These 18 T cell receptor beta chains came from one sample sequenced in a study of shared clonotypes between healthy human individuals. Sequencing used immunoSEQ multiplex PCR; TCRdb keeps in-frame clones, though not all of them. Of 2 million or so clones in the sample, just under 95% were seen once. Positively selected for CCR7, the CD45RO-negative cells used as naive CD8 cells excluded terminally differentiated effector memory CD45RA+ cells. Sequencing was performed on naive CD8+ T cells sorted from blood. Receptors originate from a man between 18 and 29 years old in good health.

The chain joins TRBV27 to TRBJ2-1, with D maybe TRBD2 (6 bases). Germline V gene lookup returns CDR1 MNHEY and CDR2 SMNVEV (reference sequence). V was trimmed by 5 bases and J by 6 bases, leaving 17 bases between them. The CDR3 extends over 15 amino acids. The chain's CDR3 is CASSPFPGLLNEQFF. In DNA, the CDR3 is TGTGCCAGCAGTCCGTTTCCGGGACTCCTCAATGAGCAGTTCTTC.

The rearrangement links TRBV5-1 to TRBJ2-1; no firm D call. The V end was cut by 0 bases, the J end by 8 bases, with 9 bases between. This CDR3 has 13 amino acids. Germline CDR1 reads SGHRS; CDR2 reads YFSETQ. In DNA, the CDR3 is TGCGCCAGCAGCTTGGCCCGTCTTGATGAGCAGTTCTTC. This sequence encodes CASSLARLDEQFF.

This chain connects TRBV28 to TRBJ2-3, with 8 bases matching TRBD1. Trimming took 1 base from V and 0 from J; bases not matched to a gene: 3. Germline CDR1 and CDR2: MDHEN and SYDVKM. The length of the CDR3 is 16 residues. CDR3 DNA sequence: TGTGCCAGCAGTTTATACAGGGGGATGAGCACAGATACGCAGTATTTT. This gives the protein CASSLYRGMSTDTQYF. Filled out from reference TRBV28 and TRBJ2-3, the complete variable domain reads DVKVTQSSRYLVKRTGEKVFLECVQDMDHENMFWYRQDPGLGLRLIYFSYDVKMKEKGDIPEGYSVSREKKERFSLILESASTNQTSMYLCASSLYRGMSTDTQYFGPGTRLTVL.

This chain uses TRBV4-3 with TRBJ2-3; 12 positions match TRBD1. The germline CDR1 and CDR2 sequences are LGHNA and YSLEER. Trimming at V came to 1 base and at J to 5 bases, leaving 7 bases not matched to a gene. The CDR3 sequence is 17 residues long. CDR3 protein: CASSQGGTGGLGDTQYF. The CDR3 DNA reads as TGCGCCAGCAGCCAAGGAGGGACAGGGGGCTTAGGAGATACGCAGTATTTT.

The chain joins TRBV5-1 to TRBJ2-5; D gene unclear. The V gene lost 4 bases and the J gene lost 0 bases, with 13 bases spanning the gap. The CDR3 is 15 amino acids. The V gene's germline CDR1 is SGHRS and CDR2 YFSETQ. This chain's CDR3 is CASSVWTADQETQYF. The CDR3 coding sequence is TGCGCCAGCAGCGTCTGGACGGCGGACCAAGAGACCCAGTACTTC.

The chain carries TRBV13 and TRBJ2-6, with D unclear. CDR1 and CDR2 (germline): PRHDT, FYEKMQ (reference sequence). The CDR3 spans 15 residues. The germline V and J ends were trimmed by 6 bases and 0 bases, with 9 bases remaining between them. CDR3 region: CASRLFTSGANVLTF. For the CDR3, the DNA is TGTGCCAGCAGACTTTTCACCTCTGGGGCCAACGTCCTGACTTTC.

CDR3 region: CASSGTGEETQYF. CDR3 bases: TGTGCCAGCAGCGGGACAGGGGAAGAGACCCAGTACTTC. The rearrangement links TRBV5-6 to TRBJ2-5, with TRBD1 matching over 10 bases. V lost 4 bases and J lost 3; bases outside the gene matches: 0. CDR1 SGHDT and CDR2 YYEEEE come from the germline V gene. This CDR3 region has 13 residues. Full variable domain (remainder filled in from reference TRBV5-6 and TRBJ2-5): DAGVTQSPTHLIKTRGQQVTLRCSPKSGHDTVSWYQQALGQGPQFIFQYYEEEERQRGNFPDRFSGHQFPNYSSELNVNALLLGDSALYLCASSGTGEETQYFGPGTRLLVL.

The V gene is TRBV25-1, the J gene TRBJ2-2; tentative D call: TRBD1 (5 bases). Germline CDR1 is MGHDK and CDR2 is SYGVNS. The length of the CDR3 is 14 residues. The V end was cut by 7 bases, the J end by 6 bases, with 15 bases between. CDR3 protein: CASKQGAPAGELFF. CDR3 nucleotide sequence: TGTGCCAGCAAACAAGGGGCGCCGGCCGGGGAGCTGTTTTTT.

The chain joins TRBV28 to TRBJ1-2; no clear D gene. CDR1 is MDHEN and CDR2 is SYDVKM in the germline V gene. The CDR3 runs to 17 residues. V lost 2 bases to trimming and J lost 0 bases, with 16 bases between them. The CDR3 spells CASSLRALRNTNYGYTF. Here the CDR3 DNA reads TGTGCCAGCAGTTTACGGGCTCTTAGGAATACTAACTATGGCTACACCTTC.

The V and J genes are TRBV11-2 and TRBJ2-1, with D possibly called TRBD1 or TRBD2 (6 bases each). The CDR3 runs 15 residues. With 5 bases removed from V and 0 bases from J, the gap between germline ends came to 11 bases. Germline assignment: CDR1 SGHAT and CDR2 FQNNGV. The CDR3 sequence: CASSRGGNSYNEQFF. In DNA form, the CDR3 reads TGTGCCAGCAGCCGAGGGGGGAACTCCTACAATGAGCAGTTCTTC.

This clone was picked up a small number of times. This chain uses TRBV4-2 with TRBJ1-5; D gene unclear. This CDR3 region has 15 residues. Per the germline V gene, CDR1 is LGHNA and CDR2 is YNFKEQ. Trimming stripped 6 bases from V and 0 bases from J, with 12 bases between. The CDR3 loop is CASRVTADSNQPQHF. The DNA for the CDR3 is TGTGCCAGCAGAGTTACAGCGGATAGCAATCAGCCCCAGCATTTT.

The chain links TRBV5-4 to TRBJ2-7; TRBD2 agrees at 8 bases. The germline CDR1 and CDR2 sequences are SGHNT and YYREEE (reference sequence). V was clipped by 7 bases and J by 6 bases; unmatched bases: 6. The CDR3 spans 12 residues. The CDR3 coding sequence is TGTGCCAGCCGGGAGGGCTCCGGCGAGCAGTACTTC. Protein sequence: CASREGSGEQYF. The entire variable domain, with the rest obtained from reference TRBV5-4 and TRBJ2-7, is as follows: ETGVTQSPTHLIKTRGQQVTLRCSSQSGHNTVSWYQQALGQGPQFIFQYYREEENGRGNFPPRFSGLQFPNYSSELNVNALELDDSALYLCASREGSGEQYFGPGTRLTVT.

In this sample, this clone turned up once. Other DNA sequences from this sample encode an identical CDR3 as well. The gene calls are TRBV27 and TRBJ1-5, with D possibly being TRBD1 (6 bases). The CDR3 loop spans 13 amino acids. Per germline, CDR1 MNHEY and CDR2 SMNVEV (reference sequence). The germline V and J ends were trimmed by 4 bases and 4 bases, with 8 bases remaining between them. Written as DNA, the CDR3 is TGTGCCAGCAGTTGGGGGCAGAATCAGCCCCAGCATTTT. This encodes CASSWGQNQPQHF.

In this sample, this clone turned up once. The rearrangement uses TRBV28 and TRBJ2-3; 7 nucleotides align to TRBD1. Germline V gene sequence: CDR1 MDHEN, CDR2 SYDVKM. With V trimmed by 5 bases and J by 5 bases, 13 bases remained unmatched. The CDR3 length is 16 residues. CDR3 sequence reads: CASSPEPQGMGDTQYF. The DNA of the CDR3 is TGTGCCAGCAGTCCAGAACCACAGGGGATGGGAGATACGCAGTATTTT.

The gene calls are TRBV5-1 and TRBJ1-2; tentatively, D is TRBD1 (6 bases). The CDR3 runs to 15 residues. Germline loops: CDR1 SGHRS, CDR2 YFSETQ. V gave up 4 bases and J gave up 3 bases, with 16 bases separating them. CDR3 loop: CASSVNREYDYGYTF. As DNA, the CDR3 is TGCGCCAGCAGCGTGAACAGGGAGTACGACTATGGCTACACCTTC.

For this clone: Other nucleotide sequences from this sample produce the same CDR3. J is TRBJ1-1 and V is TRBV30, with D possibly matching TRBD1 (6 bases). The CDR3 covers 13 residues. V lost 1 base to trimming and J lost 2 bases, with 8 bases between them. Per the germline V gene, CDR1 is GTSNPN and CDR2 is SVGIG (reference sequence). The DNA for the CDR3 is TGTGCCTGGAGTGGGACAGCCAACACTGAAGCTTTCTTT. It specifies CAWSGTANTEAFF.

Note on this clone: This sample includes further DNA sequences coding for the same CDR3. The V call is TRBV30, the J call TRBJ2-3; 7 bases fit TRBD2. The CDR3 runs 14 residues. V was clipped by 2 bases and J by 2 bases; unmatched bases: 4. Germline values: CDR1 GTSNPN, CDR2 SVGIG (reference sequence). CDR3 bases: TGTGCCTGGAGTATGAGCGGGATCACAGATACGCAGTATTTT. Residues: CAWSMSGITDTQYF.

The chain has TRBV7-9 and TRBJ2-1, with 7 bases aligning to TRBD1. CDR3 size: 15 residues. Germline V CDR1 and CDR2: SEHNR, FQNEAQ (reference sequence). V shed 1 base and J 3 bases; nucleotides not matched to a gene: 3. CDR3 residues: CASSLGGTDYNEQFF. For the CDR3, the DNA is TGTGCCAGCAGCTTAGGGGGGACAGACTACAATGAGCAGTTCTTC.